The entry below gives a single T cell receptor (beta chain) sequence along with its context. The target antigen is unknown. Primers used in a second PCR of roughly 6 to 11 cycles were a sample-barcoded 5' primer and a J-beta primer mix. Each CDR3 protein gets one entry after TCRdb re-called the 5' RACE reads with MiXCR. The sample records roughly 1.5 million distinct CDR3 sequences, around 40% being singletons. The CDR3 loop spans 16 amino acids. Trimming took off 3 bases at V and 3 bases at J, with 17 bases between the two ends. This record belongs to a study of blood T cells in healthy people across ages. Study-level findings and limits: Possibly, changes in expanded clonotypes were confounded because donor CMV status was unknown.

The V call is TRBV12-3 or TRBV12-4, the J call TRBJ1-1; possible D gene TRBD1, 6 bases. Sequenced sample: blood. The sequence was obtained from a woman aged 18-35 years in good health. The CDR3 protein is CASSFWTGAGDTEAFF. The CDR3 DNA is TGTGCCAGCAGTTTCTGGACGGGGGCCGGGGACACTGAAGCTTTCTTT.